The 2 T cell receptor beta chains listed next were all sequenced from one sample in a study of T cells in women clearing cervical HPV infection. Measured with immunoSEQ multiplex PCR; TCRdb has only the in-frame clones, and not every one. This sample's clone table lists over 30,000 clones. Input material: blood buffy coat. Every receptor here comes from a woman between 18 and 69 years old with a cervical HPV16 infection that either progressed to CIN3+ or cleared (not recorded which).

On this clone itself: The read comes to an end 3 residues before the CDR3 does, leaving the germline J gene to fill in the end. The V call is TRBV18, the J call TRBJ1-2; TRBD1 matches 7 bases. CDR3 length: 13 residues. CDR1 is KGHSH, CDR2 LQKENI, per germline. The CDR3 loop reads CASSPQGAEGYTF. Incomplete CDR3 DNA: TGTGCCAGCTCACCACAGGGGGCAGAAGGC.

As regards this clone: The sequenced fragment ends 3 residues before the CDR3 boundary, so the rest is inferred from the germline J gene. This chain joins TRBV30 and TRBJ1-2; D is ambiguous. The CDR3 has 14 amino acids. Trimming took off 6 bases at V and 4 bases at J, with 18 bases between the two ends. Germline CDR1 reads GTSNPN; CDR2 reads SVGIG (reference sequence). The CDR3 here is CACVQSGSAYGYTF. CDR3 DNA (partial): TGTGCCTGCGTCCAAAGCGGGTCAGCCTATGGC.